Following are 27 T cell receptor beta chains from one sample sequenced in a study of tumor-infiltrating lymphocytes in localized non-small cell lung cancer. Clones were read by immunoSEQ multiplex PCR, and TCRdb kept only the in-frame ones, dropping some. The data hold about 16,000 clones, with approximately 70% observed a single time. The sequenced sample consisted of lung tumor tissue. These receptors all come from a human donor with non-small cell lung cancer.

The J gene is TRBJ2-5, the V gene TRBV30, with TRBD2 identical over 9 bases. The J call could be wrong; TRBJ2-7 is a better fit for the DNA end. Germline values: CDR1 GTSNPN, CDR2 SVGIG (reference sequence). The CDR3 runs 16 residues. For the CDR3, the DNA is TGTGCCTGGAGTGTTGGGGGTCATGCGGGAGGGTACGAGCAGTACTTC. Amino acid sequence: CAWSVGGHAGGYEQYF.

The rearrangement uses TRBV6-1 and TRBJ1-2; 7 bases line up with TRBD1. V was pared by 6 bases and J by 8 bases, with 6 bases of the junction left unmatched. The CDR3 extends over 12 amino acids. Germline values: CDR1 MNHNS, CDR2 SASEGT. The CDR3 loop reads CASRWTGGGYTF. The CDR3 region has the DNA TGTGCCAGCAGATGGACAGGAGGCGGCTACACCTTC.

This clone was seen just once. The chain combines TRBV10-2 with TRBJ2-7; TRBD1 matches 7 bases. There are 12 residues in the CDR3. Germline V gene sequence: CDR1 WSHSY, CDR2 SAAADI. Trimming removed 7 bases from V and 6 bases from J; junction bases left unmatched: 6. The CDR3 DNA sequence: TGCGCCAGCACCGACAGGGTGGGCGAGCAGTACTTC. Translated, it gives CASTDRVGEQYF.

This chain uses TRBV7-8 with TRBJ2-3; TRBD2 agrees at 7 bases. With 3 bases clipped from V and 0 bases from J, the junction kept 15 bases outside the gene matches. Germline V gene lookup returns CDR1 SGHVS and CDR2 FQNEAQ. This CDR3 has 19 residues. The CDR3 loop reads CASSFWAGASSPSTDTQYF. CDR3 bases: TGTGCCAGCAGCTTTTGGGCGGGAGCATCTTCACCTAGCACAGATACGCAGTATTTT.

The chain is built from TRBV10-3 and TRBJ1-1; maybe TRBD1 (6 bases). V gave up 6 bases and J gave up 5 bases, with 16 bases separating them. The CDR3 spans 14 residues. Germline CDR1 and CDR2: ENHRY and SYGVKD. DNA for the CDR3: TGTGCCATCAGGGAAGAGGGGGGGCAGACTGAAGCTTTCTTT. This sequence encodes CAIREEGGQTEAFF.

V and J are TRBV5-4 and TRBJ2-5; D is unclear. This CDR3 region has 13 residues. Trimming removed 4 bases at V and 3 bases at J, with 10 bases between. From germline, CDR1 is SGHNT and CDR2 YYREEE (reference sequence). The CDR3: CASSDPGEETQYF. Written as DNA, the CDR3 is TGTGCCAGCAGCGATCCTGGTGAAGAGACCCAGTACTTC.

The V and J genes are TRBV27 and TRBJ2-2; 7 nucleotides align to TRBD1. The CDR3 is 15 amino acids. Per germline, CDR1 MNHEY and CDR2 SMNVEV (reference sequence). The J segment lost 1 base and the V segment lost 2 bases, leaving 1 base of the junction unmatched. CDR3 region: CASSLGQVNTGELFF. For the CDR3, the DNA is TGTGCCAGCAGTTTAGGACAGGTGAACACCGGGGAGCTGTTTTTT.

The chain links TRBV11-2 to TRBJ2-3, with 7 bases fitting TRBD2. This CDR3 is built from 14 residues. The germline CDR1 and CDR2 sequences are SGHAT and FQNNGV. V trimming: 3 bases; J trimming: 6 bases; junction bases outside the gene matches: 6. CDR3 DNA: TGTGCCAGCAGCTTCGGAGCGGGATCCGATACGCAGTATTTT. Residues: CASSFGAGSDTQYF.

The chain has TRBV7-9 and TRBJ2-1; 8 positions agree with TRBD1. With 5 bases clipped from V and 3 bases from J, the junction kept 6 bases outside the gene matches. The germline V gene encodes CDR1 SEHNR and CDR2 FQNEAQ (reference sequence). The CDR3 runs to 15 residues. The CDR3 sequence is CASSPGTGRYNEQFF. Here the CDR3 DNA reads TGTGCCAGCAGCCCCGGGACAGGACGCTACAATGAGCAGTTCTTC.

J is TRBJ2-7 and V is TRBV19; 11 nucleotides match TRBD2. The CDR3 has 16 amino acids. Germline values: CDR1 LNHDA, CDR2 SQIVND (reference sequence). The J segment lost 0 bases and the V segment lost 6 bases, leaving 7 bases of the junction unmatched. CDR3 sequence (DNA): TGTGCCAGTAGCCCCGGACTAGCGGGTTACTCCTACGAGCAGTACTTC. The encoded protein is CASSPGLAGYSYEQYF.

The rearrangement uses TRBV19 and TRBJ1-4, with a tentative D call TRBD1 (6 bases). This CDR3 spans 14 amino acids. Trimming stripped 5 bases from V and 5 bases from J, with 12 bases between. Per germline, CDR1 LNHDA and CDR2 SQIVND (reference sequence). The CDR3: CASSLRQVNEKLFF. In DNA, the CDR3 is TGTGCCAGTAGTCTACGACAGGTGAATGAAAAACTGTTTTTT. The full variable domain, completed using reference TRBV19 and TRBJ1-4, is DGGITQSPKYLFRKEGQNVTLSCEQNLNHDAMYWYRQDPGQGLRLIYYSQIVNDFQKGDIAEGYSVSREKKESFPLTVTSAQKNPTAFYLCASSLRQVNEKLFFGSGTQLSVL.

This clone came up a few times. The chain uses TRBV7-2 and TRBJ2-7, with TRBD2 matching over 7 bases. The V gene end was trimmed by 4 bases and the J gene end by 0 bases; junction bases not matched to a gene: 3. The CDR3 extends over 14 amino acids. Germline values: CDR1 SGHTA, CDR2 FQGNSA. CDR3 residues: CASSSGGSSYEQYF. The CDR3 region has the DNA TGTGCCAGCAGCTCGGGCGGGAGCTCCTACGAGCAGTACTTC.

The rearrangement joins TRBV7-6 to TRBJ1-3, with TRBD1 matching over 8 bases. Losses at the gene ends were 2 bases for V and 0 bases for J; bases not matched to a gene: 6. This CDR3 is built from 17 residues. The germline gives CDR1 SGHVS, CDR2 FNYEAQ. The CDR3 loop reads CASSLQGARGSGNTIYF. The CDR3 DNA follows: TGTGCCAGCAGCTTACAGGGGGCGCGGGGCTCTGGAAACACCATATATTTT.

J is TRBJ1-5 and V is TRBV6-6; D not certain. The CDR3 is made up of 13 amino acids. CDR1 MNHNY and CDR2 SVGAGI come from the germline V gene (reference sequence). The V and J ends lost 5 bases and 11 bases respectively, with 16 bases between them. The CDR3: CASSGGGRETQHF. CDR3 DNA: TGTGCCAGCAGTGGCGGAGGGCGGGAGACCCAGCATTTT.

This sequence joins TRBV7-2 and TRBJ1-1; D perhaps matches TRBD1 (6 bases). V was clipped by 5 bases and J by 4 bases, with 17 bases between them. CDR3 length: 15 residues. Germline V gene lookup returns CDR1 SGHTA and CDR2 FQGNSA. The CDR3 bases are TGTGCCAGCAGCCCCCGGGTACAGGGCGTCACTGAAGCTTTCTTT. This encodes CASSPRVQGVTEAFF.

J is TRBJ1-4 and V is TRBV30; D is perhaps TRBD1 (5 bases). The CDR3 is 14 amino acids. V gave up 6 bases and J gave up 0 bases, with 11 bases separating them. Germline-derived CDR1 and CDR2 are GTSNPN and SVGIG (reference sequence). The CDR3 region is CACWDPATNEKLFF. In DNA, the CDR3 is TGTGCCTGCTGGGACCCCGCAACTAATGAAAAACTGTTTTTT. Based on the CDR3 plus reference TRBV30 and TRBJ1-4, the full variable domain is SQTIHQWPATLVQPVGSPLSLECTVEGTSNPNLYWYRQAAGRGLQLLFYSVGIGQISSEVPQNLSASRPQDRQFILSSKKLLLSDSGFYLCACWDPATNEKLFFGSGTQLSVL.

This clone rates as medium-sized. The chain is built from TRBV19 and TRBJ1-2, with D perhaps matching TRBD1 (5 bases). The CDR3 has 13 residues. V was shortened by 5 bases and J by 5 bases, with 12 bases between the two germline ends. The germline V gene has CDR1 LNHDA and CDR2 SQIVND (reference sequence). In DNA form, the CDR3 reads TGTGCCAGTAGTCTCTCCGAGGGGTATGGCTACACCTTC. Translated: CASSLSEGYGYTF.

This clone came up once. J is TRBJ1-2 and V is TRBV7-9; D unclear. V dropped 1 base and J dropped 5 bases, with 5 bases sitting between them. The CDR3 covers 12 residues. Germline lookup yields CDR1 SEHNR and CDR2 FQNEAQ (reference sequence). Here the CDR3 reads CASSLEPYGYTF. The CDR3 nucleotides are TGTGCCAGCAGCTTAGAACCTTATGGCTACACCTTC. The variable domain in full, with the rest retrieved from reference TRBV7-9 and TRBJ1-2, is DTGVSQNPRHKITKRGQNVTFRCDPISEHNRLYWYRQTLGQGPEFLTYFQNEAQLEKSRLLSDRFSAERPKGSFSTLEIQRTEQGDSAMYLCASSLEPYGYTFGSGTRLTVV.

The V and J genes are TRBV10-2 and TRBJ1-5; TRBD1 might be the D (5 bases). The V gene's germline CDR1 is WSHSY and CDR2 SAAADI. Trimming pared 9 bases from V and 4 bases from J, leaving 13 bases between. The CDR3 is 13 residues long. CDR3 coding DNA: TGCGCCAGTGGGAGGGGCGGGAATCAGCCCCAGCATTTT. Amino acids: CASGRGGNQPQHF.

This chain links TRBV9 with TRBJ2-1; D not certain. In germline, CDR1 is SGDLS, CDR2 YYNGEE. V lost 10 bases, J lost 5 bases, and 22 bases lay in between. This CDR3 has 15 amino acids. CDR3: CAASRTETPNNEQFF. The CDR3 coding sequence is TGTGCCGCATCCAGAACCGAGACTCCGAACAATGAGCAGTTCTTC.

This chain links TRBV7-2 with TRBJ2-1; no reliable D call. This CDR3 has 15 amino acids. Germline V lookup: CDR1 SGHTA, CDR2 FQGNSA. V lost 1 base and J 0 bases, leaving 7 bases between the germline ends. The CDR3 loop reads CASSLDSASYNEQFF. The CDR3 region has the DNA TGTGCCAGCAGCTTAGACTCCGCCTCCTACAATGAGCAGTTCTTC. Looking up the rest from reference TRBV7-2 and TRBJ2-1 gives the full variable domain: GAGVSQSPSNKVTEKGKDVELRCDPISGHTALYWYRQSLGQGLEFLIYFQGNSAPDKSGLPSDRFSAERTGGSVSTLTIQRTQQEDSAVYLCASSLDSASYNEQFFGPGTRLTVL.

J is TRBJ2-1 and V is TRBV5-6; 8 nucleotides align to TRBD2. V lost 0 bases and J lost 15; bases outside the gene matches: 17. The CDR3 runs 16 residues. Germline CDR1 is SGHDT and CDR2 is YYEEEE. The CDR3 spells CASSLEGTDGGGRWFF. The CDR3, as DNA: TGTGCCAGCAGCTTGGAGGGTACGGATGGCGGGGGGAGGTGGTTCTTC.

The rearrangement links TRBV27 to TRBJ1-1; 9 bases are shared with TRBD1. Germline V lookup: CDR1 MNHEY, CDR2 SMNVEV (reference sequence). The CDR3 has 16 residues. Unmatched junction bases numbered 16, after V lost 4 bases and J lost 10 bases. The CDR3 DNA is TGTGCCAGCAGTTGGGGGACAGGGTCACCGGGGGGCCCAGCTTTCTTT. This codes for CASSWGTGSPGGPAFF.

About this clone: The junction differs from germline at one of its ends, possibly a read error. The V and J genes are TRBV7-9 and TRBJ2-1; 8 bases map to TRBD1. This CDR3 is built from 12 residues. Germline loops: CDR1 SEHNR, CDR2 FQNEAQ (reference sequence). Here the CDR3 reads CQGATSYNEQFF. The CDR3 DNA follows: TGCCAGGGGGCTACCTCCTACAATGAGCAGTTCTTC.

This CDR3 is CASSEEDTQYF. The CDR3 nucleotides are TGTGCCAGCAGCGAAGAGGATACGCAGTATTTT. This chain links TRBV9 with TRBJ2-3; no reliable D call. The CDR3 spans 11 residues. Germline CDR1 and CDR2: SGDLS and YYNGEE. V lost 3 bases, J lost 6 bases, and 5 bases lay in between. The full variable domain, rest sourced from reference TRBV9 and TRBJ2-3, is DSGVTQTPKHLITATGQRVTLRCSPRSGDLSVYWYQQSLDQGLQFLIQYYNGEERAKGNILERFSAQQFPDLHSELNLSSLELGDSALYFCASSEEDTQYFGPGTRLTVL.

The count of this clone is one. The rearrangement uses TRBV5-4 and TRBJ2-5; D gene unclear. Germline V CDR1 and CDR2: SGHNT, YYREEE (reference sequence). Trimming took 5 bases from V and 7 from J, leaving 15 bases between them. The CDR3 runs 13 residues. CDR3 DNA sequence: TGTGCCAGCAGACCTGAGAGATGGGGGACCCAGTACTTC. Translation gives CASRPERWGTQYF.

The V gene is TRBV4-3, the J gene TRBJ2-5; 9 bases map to TRBD2. Looked up from germline, CDR1 is LGHNA and CDR2 is YSLEER. The trim removed 0 bases at V and 5 bases at J, leaving 7 bases unmatched. The CDR3 length is 16 residues. CDR3 nucleotide sequence: TGCGCCAGCAGCCAAGAGGCGGGGGGGTTTTTGGAGACCCAGTACTTC. Its protein product is CASSQEAGGFLETQYF.